Below, 32 T cell receptor beta chains from the same sample are listed, as sequenced in a study of human thymus T cells. This table comes from immunoSEQ multiplex PCR, and its TCRdb copy is limited to in-frame clones, with some not included. Of 120,000 or so clones listed, about 95% are singletons. Resections from corrective heart surgery provided thymus tissue. The sequenced sample consisted of thymus tissue. These receptors originate from a boy in the first two years of life with a congenital heart defect but otherwise immunologically healthy.

V usage is TRBV5-6 and J usage is TRBJ2-1; the D gene is possibly TRBD1 (8 bases). The V gene lost 3 bases and the J gene lost 0 bases, with 10 bases spanning the gap. CDR1 and CDR2 from the germline V gene are SGHDT and YYEEEE. The CDR3 extends over 15 amino acids. The CDR3 region has the DNA TGTGCCAGCAGCTACAGGGGGGGCTCCTACAATGAGCAGTTCTTC. It is translated as CASSYRGGSYNEQFF.

The rearrangement links TRBV4-3 to TRBJ1-2; possible D gene TRBD1, 6 bases. CDR3 size: 14 residues. The V end was cut by 1 base, the J end by 3 bases, with 9 bases between. Per the germline V gene, CDR1 is LGHNA and CDR2 is YSLEER. CDR3 in DNA: TGCGCCAGCAGCCAAGCAAAGGGGGACTATGGCTACACCTTC. It encodes CASSQAKGDYGYTF.

The DNA of the CDR3 is TGTGCCTGGAGCCCGATTGAGAGTTTAAACACCGGGGAGCTGTTTTTT. It encodes CAWSPIESLNTGELFF. The V gene is TRBV30, the J gene TRBJ2-2, with no clear D. The germline V gene encodes CDR1 GTSNPN and CDR2 SVGIG (reference sequence). Trimming cost V 3 bases and J 2 bases, with 16 bases left between them. The CDR3 contains 16 residues. The full variable domain, its missing parts supplied by reference TRBV30 and TRBJ2-2, is SQTIHQWPATLVQPVGSPLSLECTVEGTSNPNLYWYRQAAGRGLQLLFYSVGIGQISSEVPQNLSASRPQDRQFILSSKKLLLSDSGFYLCAWSPIESLNTGELFFGEGSRLTVL.

The chain combines TRBV6-1 with TRBJ1-4; D remains unclear. The V gene lost 4 bases and the J gene lost 8 bases, with 11 bases spanning the gap. This CDR3 spans 13 amino acids. The germline V gene has CDR1 MNHNS and CDR2 SASEGT. CDR3: CASSGGQQEKLFF. In DNA, the CDR3 is TGTGCCAGCAGTGGAGGGCAGCAAGAAAAACTGTTTTTT.

The chain links TRBV5-4 to TRBJ2-3; weak D call: TRBD2 (5 bases). V gave up 4 bases and J gave up 1 base, with 10 bases separating them. Germline lookup yields CDR1 SGHNT and CDR2 YYREEE (reference sequence). This CDR3 region has 14 residues. The CDR3 DNA follows: TGTGCCAGCAGCCTCGACGGGGGCACAGATACGCAGTATTTT. Translation gives CASSLDGGTDTQYF.

The V call is TRBV6-6, the J call TRBJ2-7; maybe TRBD1 (6 bases). Germline V gene data show CDR1 as MNHNY and CDR2 as SVGAGI (reference sequence). V was pared by 4 bases and J by 2 bases, with 15 bases between. This CDR3 is built from 15 residues. The CDR3 DNA sequence: TGTGCCAGCAGTTGCCGCAGGGGTTTGACCTACGAGCAGTACTTC. Translating it yields CASSCRRGLTYEQYF.

The genes are TRBV7-2 and TRBJ1-2; 7 bases align to TRBD1. Per the germline V gene, CDR1 is SGHTA and CDR2 is FQGNSA. Unmatched junction bases numbered 5, after V lost 5 bases and J lost 2 bases. The CDR3 is made up of 14 amino acids. The CDR3 sequence: CASSPKGQNYGYTF. CDR3 in DNA: TGTGCCAGCAGCCCTAAGGGACAGAACTATGGCTACACCTTC.

The chain has TRBV5-1 and TRBJ2-3; TRBD2 might be the D (5 bases). Trimming removed 2 bases at V and 2 bases at J, with 12 bases between. The CDR3 loop spans 15 amino acids. Per germline, CDR1 SGHRS and CDR2 YFSETQ. The CDR3 reads CASSFRLPITDTQYF. The CDR3, as DNA: TGCGCCAGCAGCTTCCGACTACCTATCACAGATACGCAGTATTTT.

The chain recombines TRBV2 with TRBJ1-2; 10 nucleotides align to TRBD1. CDR1 is SNHLY and CDR2 is FYNNEI in the germline V gene. The V segment lost 3 bases and the J segment 8 bases; nucleotides outside the gene matches: 12. CDR3 length equals 16 residues. The CDR3 nucleotides are TGTGCCAGCAGTGAGCAGGGACAGGGGATTAGGGGCGGCTACACCTTC. Translating it yields CASSEQGQGIRGGYTF.

The rearrangement uses TRBV5-1 and TRBJ1-2; 10 bases fit TRBD1. Germline V gives CDR1 SGHRS, CDR2 YFSETQ. Losses at the gene ends were 4 bases for V and 4 bases for J; bases not matched to a gene: 7. This CDR3 spans 15 amino acids. CDR3 protein: CASSPRTGGRYGYTF. The DNA for the CDR3 is TGCGCCAGCAGCCCAAGGACAGGGGGTCGCTATGGCTACACCTTC.

The chain links TRBV6-6 to TRBJ2-1; D might be TRBD2 (5 bases). Germline-derived CDR1 and CDR2 are MNHNY and SVGAGI (reference sequence). The CDR3 loop spans 15 amino acids. The ends were cut back, 7 bases at V and 7 bases at J, with 20 bases in the middle. As DNA, the CDR3 is TGTGCCAGCACTAAGGCCGGGAAGAAGAGGAATGAGCAGTTCTTC. Translating it yields CASTKAGKKRNEQFF.

This chain connects TRBV10-3 to TRBJ2-5, with D tentatively TRBD2 (6 bases). This CDR3 has 14 residues. Germline assignment: CDR1 ENHRY and CDR2 SYGVKD. Trimming took off 5 bases at V and 6 bases at J, with 16 bases between the two ends. The DNA for the CDR3 is TGTGCCATCAGTAAACCGGGACTTAGAAAGACCCAGTACTTC. This sequence encodes CAISKPGLRKTQYF.

The CDR3, as DNA: TGTGCCAGCAGTTACACGGCGGACCTCATGAACACTGAAGCTTTCTTT. The encoded protein is CASSYTADLMNTEAFF. The J gene is TRBJ1-1, the V gene TRBV6-5, with D uncertain. Germline values: CDR1 MNHEY, CDR2 SVGAGI. Trimming removed 2 bases at V and 0 bases at J, with 13 bases between. The CDR3 contains 16 residues.

The chain is built from TRBV19 and TRBJ1-1, with 12 bases aligning to TRBD1. Trimming took 3 bases from V and 0 from J; bases not matched to a gene: 17. CDR1 and CDR2 from the germline V gene are LNHDA and SQIVND (reference sequence). The CDR3 extends over 21 amino acids. Here the CDR3 DNA reads TGTGCCAGTAGTATGACGCGGGACAGGGGGCGAGTAGGGGCCATGAACACTGAAGCTTTCTTT. This codes for CASSMTRDRGRVGAMNTEAFF.

This clone was seen a single time. V gene TRBV10-1 combines with J gene TRBJ1-3; D possibly corresponds to TRBD1 (5 bases). With 3 bases removed from V and 1 base from J, the gap between germline ends came to 7 bases. The CDR3 spans 14 residues. Germline V CDR1 and CDR2: WNHNN, SYGVQD (reference sequence). The CDR3 sequence: CASSDRASGNTIYF. The CDR3 coding sequence is TGCGCCAGCAGTGACAGGGCTTCTGGAAACACCATATATTTT.

The chain recombines TRBV12-5 with TRBJ1-1, with 7 bases aligning to TRBD1. CDR3 length: 15 amino acids. From germline, CDR1 is LGHNT and CDR2 FRNRAP. Trimming removed 4 bases from V and 4 bases from J; junction bases left unmatched: 9. CDR3 DNA sequence: TGTGCTAGTGGTTCGCCTTCCAGGGGGGCCACTGAAGCTTTCTTT. The encoded protein is CASGSPSRGATEAFF.

The V call is TRBV9, the J call TRBJ1-6, with 10 positions matching TRBD1. Germline V lookup: CDR1 SGDLS, CDR2 YYNGEE. The CDR3 has 19 amino acids. V lost 4 bases and J lost 0; bases outside the gene matches: 10. CDR3: CASSRDRGQMGSYNSPLHF. The CDR3 DNA sequence: TGTGCCAGCAGCCGCGACAGGGGGCAGATGGGCTCCTATAATTCACCCCTCCACTTT.

This clone has only one observation. The V and J genes are TRBV19 and TRBJ1-6, with D possibly matching TRBD1 (6 bases). This CDR3 is built from 16 residues. Germline V gene sequence: CDR1 LNHDA, CDR2 SQIVND (reference sequence). V lost 5 bases, J lost 5 bases, and 16 bases lay in between. The CDR3 spells CASSAPLQGNNSPLHF. CDR3 DNA: TGTGCCAGTAGTGCCCCCCTACAGGGAAATAATTCACCCCTCCACTTT.

V and J are TRBV5-5 and TRBJ1-4; D call uncertain. V lost 4 bases to trimming and J lost 8 bases, with 12 bases between them. There are 13 residues in the CDR3. CDR1 SGHKS and CDR2 YYEKEE come from the germline V gene (reference sequence). The CDR3 sequence is CASSPPRGEKLFF. The CDR3 DNA reads as TGTGCCAGCAGCCCACCCCGAGGGGAAAAACTGTTTTTT.

The chain has TRBV10-3 and TRBJ2-4; 10 nucleotides agree with TRBD2. Germline CDR1 is ENHRY and CDR2 is SYGVKD. The CDR3 has 17 residues. J lost 8 bases, V lost 0 bases, and 10 bases had no gene match. CDR3 amino acids: CAISESTERGGPDIQYF. The CDR3 DNA reads TGTGCCATCAGTGAGTCGACGGAGCGGGGGGGGCCCGACATTCAGTACTTC.

This chain connects TRBV27 to TRBJ1-6, with D perhaps matching TRBD1 (6 bases). This CDR3 is built from 14 residues. V was shortened by 4 bases and J by 13 bases, with 17 bases between the two germline ends. Germline lookup yields CDR1 MNHEY and CDR2 SMNVEV (reference sequence). CDR3 protein: CASSYPDPQGPLHF. CDR3 coding DNA: TGTGCCAGCAGTTACCCCGACCCCCAGGGGCCCCTCCACTTT.

The rearrangement uses TRBV11-2 and TRBJ1-5, with D uncertain. This CDR3 comprises 15 residues. Between the trimmed V and J ends, which lost 5 bases and 3 bases, there was a span of 14 bases. Germline V gene sequence: CDR1 SGHAT, CDR2 FQNNGV. CDR3 in DNA: TGTGCCAGCAGCGAGGGCCTAACCCCCAATCAGCCCCAGCATTTT. Translation gives CASSEGLTPNQPQHF.

The chain is built from TRBV5-6 and TRBJ2-7; D ambiguous. V gave up 0 bases and J gave up 6 bases, with 4 bases separating them. Germline V gene sequence: CDR1 SGHDT, CDR2 YYEEEE. The CDR3 consists of 11 residues. The CDR3 bases are TGTGCCAGCAGCTTGGTTGGCGAGCAGTACTTC. As protein: CASSLVGEQYF.

The chain employs TRBV13 and TRBJ1-2, with D perhaps matching TRBD1 (6 bases). Germline V gene data show CDR1 as PRHDT and CDR2 as FYEKMQ (reference sequence). With 1 base removed from V and 3 bases from J, the gap between germline ends came to 21 bases. This CDR3 contains 18 residues. The CDR3 protein is CASSLAGGTPGGDYGYTF. The CDR3 bases are TGTGCCAGCAGCTTAGCCGGAGGGACACCGGGAGGGGACTATGGCTACACCTTC.

V and J are TRBV10-3 and TRBJ1-2; D remains ambiguous. The CDR3 totals 14 residues. The V and J ends lost 0 bases and 2 bases respectively, with 7 bases between them. The germline V gene has CDR1 ENHRY and CDR2 SYGVKD. The CDR3 bases are TGTGCCATCAGTGAGTCTCCGGCCAACTATGGCTACACCTTC. Encoded protein: CAISESPANYGYTF.

The rearrangement joins TRBV13 to TRBJ1-2, with D unclear. CDR3 length: 16 residues. Germline V CDR1 and CDR2: PRHDT, FYEKMQ (reference sequence). V was clipped by 5 bases and J by 3 bases, with 19 bases between them. CDR3 loop: CASSPLTPYRDYGYTF. DNA of the CDR3: TGTGCCAGCAGCCCCCTGACGCCGTATCGGGACTATGGCTACACCTTC.

The chain recombines TRBV10-3 with TRBJ2-2; TRBD1 matches at 8 bases. The germline gives CDR1 ENHRY, CDR2 SYGVKD. The J segment lost 1 base and the V segment lost 5 bases, leaving 3 bases of the junction unmatched. This CDR3 contains 15 residues. Written as DNA, the CDR3 is TGTGCCATCAGTATGGACAGGGTGAACACCGGGGAGCTGTTTTTT. Protein product: CAISMDRVNTGELFF.

Only one count was recorded for this clone. The chain uses TRBV5-1 and TRBJ2-3; possibly TRBD2 for D (5 bases). Germline CDR1 reads SGHRS; CDR2 reads YFSETQ. The CDR3 covers 16 residues. Between the trimmed V and J ends, which lost 4 bases and 1 base, there was a span of 16 bases. The CDR3 bases are TGCGCCAGCAGCACCGTCCTTAGCGAGGGCACAGATACGCAGTATTTT. Translating gives CASSTVLSEGTDTQYF.

For the CDR3, the DNA is TGTGCCACCAGGACAGGTGCTGCAACTAATGAAAAACTGTTTTTT. Amino acid sequence: CATRTGAATNEKLFF. This sequence joins TRBV28 and TRBJ1-4, with 7 bases lining up with TRBD1. CDR1 MDHEN and CDR2 SYDVKM come from the germline V gene. V was pared by 10 bases and J by 0 bases, with 8 bases of the junction left unmatched. This CDR3 contains 15 residues.

V is TRBV5-4 and J is TRBJ2-1; D not certain. Germline V gene data show CDR1 as SGHNT and CDR2 as YYREEE (reference sequence). Trimming left V 4 bases short and J 1 base short, with 15 bases between. This CDR3 is built from 16 residues. The CDR3 coding sequence is TGTGCCAGCAGCCAAGTATCGGGTCGGTCCTACAATGAGCAGTTCTTC. Translated: CASSQVSGRSYNEQFF.

The rearrangement joins TRBV7-2 to TRBJ1-1, with D tentatively TRBD1 (5 bases). The germline CDR1 and CDR2 sequences are SGHTA and FQGNSA. V was cut by 1 base and J by 1 base, with 13 bases left in between. The CDR3 is 16 residues long. CDR3 DNA: TGTGCCAGCAGCTTAGTTCTGGCAGGGAAGAACACTGAAGCTTTCTTT. Translation: CASSLVLAGKNTEAFF.

This chain connects TRBV28 to TRBJ1-6; the D is unclear. The germline gives CDR1 MDHEN, CDR2 SYDVKM. The CDR3 contains 15 residues. Trimming cost V 7 bases and J 5 bases, with 15 bases left between them. Here the CDR3 reads CASTSMGQDNSPLHF. CDR3 bases: TGTGCCAGCACCTCCATGGGTCAGGATAATTCACCCCTCCACTTT. Full variable domain (outside the CDR3, taken from reference TRBV28 and TRBJ1-6): DVKVTQSSRYLVKRTGEKVFLECVQDMDHENMFWYRQDPGLGLRLIYFSYDVKMKEKGDIPEGYSVSREKKERFSLILESASTNQTSMYLCASTSMGQDNSPLHFGNGTRLTVT.